Presented here are 2 T cell receptor beta chains from one specimen sequenced in a study of cytomegalovirus exposure and HLA in healthy donors. In the PCR, 60 Vbeta and 13 Jbeta primers were used. TCRdb's copy holds only in-frame clones and misses some; the assay was immunoSEQ multiplex PCR. The table includes approximately 160,000 clones, 68% detected once. Sample: PBMCs. These receptors originate from a woman aged 40 to 55 in good health and CMV-seropositive.

This rearrangement joins TRBV7-6 to TRBJ2-1; 10 nucleotides align to TRBD1. V was clipped by 4 bases and J by 3 bases; unmatched bases: 6. CDR1 is SGHVS, CDR2 FNYEAQ, per germline. There are 16 residues in the CDR3. The DNA for the CDR3 is TGTGCCAGCAGCTCGCCGGACAGGGGGAGCTACAATGAGCAGTTCTTC. Translation gives CASSSPDRGSYNEQFF.

The gene calls are TRBV5-5 and TRBJ2-7; 8 nucleotides line up with TRBD1. In germline, CDR1 is SGHKS, CDR2 YYEKEE (reference sequence). After removal of 4 bases from V and 3 bases from J, the junction contained 12 bases not matched to a gene. The length of the CDR3 is 16 residues. CDR3 DNA: TGTGCCAGCAGCCCGGGGACAGGCCTTCCACTCTACGAGCAGTACTTC. Translated, it gives CASSPGTGLPLYEQYF.